This T cell receptor (beta chain) was recovered during a study of T cell repertoires in cytomegalovirus infection. TCRdb reanalysed the reads using MiXCR and keeps one entry per CDR3 protein. Of fewer than 550,000 distinct CDR3 sequences in the sample, roughly 29% are singletons; the top ten hold about 12%. The CDR3 sequence is 14 residues long. CDR1 SGHRS and CDR2 YFSETQ come from the germline V gene. Trimming took 3 bases from V and 3 from J, leaving 12 bases between them. The sequence derives from a human donor in good health (CMV status not recorded). Some clones in this sample may be carry-over from other donors' samples. V and J are TRBV5-1 and TRBJ1-2, with a possible D match to TRBD1 (5 bases). Sequencing was carried out using PBMCs. Written as DNA, the CDR3 is TGCGCCAGCAGCTCGGCCCCGGGGGACTATGGCTACACCTTC. Encoded protein: CASSSAPGDYGYTF. Full variable domain (remainder filled in from reference TRBV5-1 and TRBJ1-2): KAGVTQTPRYLIKTRGQQVTLSCSPISGHRSVSWYQQTPGQGLQFLFEYFSETQRNKGNFPGRFSGRQFSNSRSEMNVSTLELGDSALYLCASSSAPGDYGYTFGSGTRLTVV.